Listed below are T cell receptor delta chains from one sample, sequenced in a study of γδ T cells in repeated Plasmodium falciparum infection. TCRdb re-processed the multiplex PCR reads using CATT. This table has about 48,000 delta-chain clones, roughly 1.6% appearing once. Material for sequencing was gamma-delta T cells from blood. The receptor set was obtained from a pool of human donors (malaria-infected and uninfected, not separated). Both conserved end residues are trimmed from each CDR3. The D gene is left open where the match is weak. Clone sizes are shown as how often the clone was seen (once, few, many) or a class if it is expanded.

v_call d_call clone_size cdr3_length cdr3_aa
TRDV1 TRDD3 many 21 ALGETSVLWRLGITTYTDKLI
TRDV1 NA many 11 ALVGAYTDKLI
TRDV2 TRDD3 many 19 ACDTGSLQSNVLGDTWKLI
TRDV1 TRDD3 medium-sized 20 ALGEAPPPRGGYASYTDKLI
TRDV1 TRDD3 many 23 ALGPYPSIPTPEQRGIRGPDKLI
TRDV1 TRDD3 many 17 ALGDPNPFPWGIRDKLI
TRDV1 NA many 13 ALGESRSLTIKLI
TRDV1 NA many 18 ALGEIPAPYWALGSDKLI
TRDV1 NA many 19 ALGLRPSLYWGPTYTDKLI
TRDV1 NA many 16 ALGEALLTFLQGDKLI
TRDV1 NA many 19 ALGDPPAGASPCQYTDKLI
TRDV1 TRDD3 many 22 ALGDGLPTFFTGGYADPTDKLI
TRDV2 NA many 13 ACDPAGYFTDKLI
TRDV1 TRDD3 many 24 ALGELRSVLPKLLGDRGALTAQLF
TRDV1 TRDD3 medium-sized 20 ALGELPPLKSTGGYRARPLI
TRDV2 TRDD3 many 23 ACDTLSLPTAGSGSRMGDTSKLI
TRDV2 TRDD3 many 15 ACDWGIRGWDTRQMF
TRDV1 TRDD3 many 20 ALGELQILWRTGGYLTDKLI
TRDV1 NA medium-sized 13 ALGGPIRVTDKLI
TRDV1 TRDD3 few 19 ALGEALSDGPRWGRFDKLI
TRDV2 NA many 15 ACDTVWPGVRGRGFI
TRDV1 TRDD2 many 19 ALGYPGLPNREQAYTDKLI
TRDV1 TRDD3 many 14 ALGEQALLGADKLI
TRDV1 TRDD2 medium-sized 18 ALGEGLPSPICRGTDKLI
TRDV2 TRDD3 medium-sized 15 ACDVDWGIRLTAQLF
TRDV3 TRDD3 many 15 AFSLPGDTGNTDKLI